The text below deals with one T cell receptor (beta chain). Germline V lookup: CDR1 ENHRY, CDR2 SYGVKD. Trimming removed 6 bases from V and 2 bases from J, with 9 bases in between. This CDR3 comprises 13 residues. This entry belongs to a study of CD8 T cells in Susac syndrome. The RNA, about 0.45 to 1 ug, was put through reverse transcription using random hexamers. A single record per CDR3 protein comes from TCRdb applying MiXCR to the immunoSEQ multiplex PCR reads. The sample lists roughly 150,000 distinct CDR3 sequences, roughly 96% occurring once. The receptor comes from a human donor with multiple sclerosis. The material sequenced was CD8+ T cells from PBMCs. This chain connects TRBV10-3 to TRBJ2-3; D gene uncertain. DNA of the CDR3: TGTGCCATCAGGACGGAACTCACAGATACGCAGTATTTT. Amino acid sequence: CAIRTELTDTQYF.